This T cell receptor (beta chain) was recovered during a study of graft-versus-host responses after intestinal transplantation. Here immunoSEQ multiplex PCR was the method, and the copy in TCRdb shows in-frame clones only, minus some. The sample carries about 20,000 clones, 86% recorded once. Trimming removed 2 bases from V and 0 bases from J, with 11 bases in between. This CDR3 spans 15 amino acids. Germline lookup yields CDR1 MGHRA and CDR2 YSYEKL. The TCR sequence derives from a human patient who received an intestinal transplant, so some T cells may come from the graft donor. The gene calls are TRBV4-1 and TRBJ2-7, with D uncertain. Material: PBMCs, obtained about 230 days after intestinal transplant. The CDR3 protein is CASSQIDDGSYEQYF. The CDR3 bases are TGCGCCAGCAGCCAAATTGACGACGGCTCCTACGAGCAGTACTTC.